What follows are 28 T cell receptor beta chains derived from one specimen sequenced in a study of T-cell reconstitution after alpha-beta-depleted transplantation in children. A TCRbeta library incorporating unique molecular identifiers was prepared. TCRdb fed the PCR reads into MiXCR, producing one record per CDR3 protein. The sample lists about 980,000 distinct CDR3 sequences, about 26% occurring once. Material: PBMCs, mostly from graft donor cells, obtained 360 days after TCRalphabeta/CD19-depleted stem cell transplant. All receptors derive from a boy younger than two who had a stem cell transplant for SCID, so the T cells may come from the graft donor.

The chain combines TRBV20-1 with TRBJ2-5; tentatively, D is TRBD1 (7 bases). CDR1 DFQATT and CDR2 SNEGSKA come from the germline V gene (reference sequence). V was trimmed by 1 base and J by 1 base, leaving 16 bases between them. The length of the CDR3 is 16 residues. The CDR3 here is CSARVGGQRFQETQYF. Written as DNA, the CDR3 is TGCAGTGCTAGAGTCGGGGGACAGCGTTTCCAAGAGACCCAGTACTTC.

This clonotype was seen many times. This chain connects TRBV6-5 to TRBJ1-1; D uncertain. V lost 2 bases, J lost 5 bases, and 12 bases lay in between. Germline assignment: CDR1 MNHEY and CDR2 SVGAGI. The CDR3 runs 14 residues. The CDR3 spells CASSYGGRRTEAFF. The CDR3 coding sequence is TGTGCCAGCAGTTACGGCGGCCGGAGGACTGAAGCTTTCTTT.

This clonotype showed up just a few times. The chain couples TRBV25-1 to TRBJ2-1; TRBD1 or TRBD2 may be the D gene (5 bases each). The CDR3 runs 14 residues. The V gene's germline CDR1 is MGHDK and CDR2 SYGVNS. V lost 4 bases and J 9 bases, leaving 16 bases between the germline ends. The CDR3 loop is CASSVGTPGFEQFF. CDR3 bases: TGTGCCAGCAGTGTGGGGACCCCCGGCTTTGAGCAGTTCTTC.

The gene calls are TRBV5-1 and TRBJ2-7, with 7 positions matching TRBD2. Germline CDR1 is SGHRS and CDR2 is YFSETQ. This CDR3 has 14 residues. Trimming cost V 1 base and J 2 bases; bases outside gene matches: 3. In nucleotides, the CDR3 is TGCGCCAGCAGCTTGATGGGAGGGACCTACGAGCAGTACTTC. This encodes CASSLMGGTYEQYF.

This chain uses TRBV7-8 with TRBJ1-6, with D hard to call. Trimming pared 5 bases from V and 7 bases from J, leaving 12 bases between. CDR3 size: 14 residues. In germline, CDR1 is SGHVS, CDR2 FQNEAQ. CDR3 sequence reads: CASSPYLKNSPLHF. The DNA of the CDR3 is TGTGCCAGCAGCCCCTATTTGAAGAATTCACCCCTCCACTTT.

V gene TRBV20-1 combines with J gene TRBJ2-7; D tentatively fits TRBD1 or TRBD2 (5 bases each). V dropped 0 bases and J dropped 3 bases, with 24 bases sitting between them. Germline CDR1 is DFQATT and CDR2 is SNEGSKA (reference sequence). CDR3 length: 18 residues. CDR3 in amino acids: CSAREGVGLSGRYYEQYF. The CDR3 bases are TGCAGTGCTAGAGAGGGAGTGGGTCTCTCGGGGCGATACTACGAGCAGTACTTC.

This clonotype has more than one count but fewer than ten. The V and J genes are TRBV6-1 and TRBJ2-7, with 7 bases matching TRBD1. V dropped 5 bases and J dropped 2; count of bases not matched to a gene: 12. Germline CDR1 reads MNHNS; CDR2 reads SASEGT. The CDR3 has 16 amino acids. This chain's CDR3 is CASSLTGFPPTYEQYF. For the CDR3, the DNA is TGTGCCAGCAGTCTGACAGGGTTCCCCCCAACCTACGAGCAGTACTTC.

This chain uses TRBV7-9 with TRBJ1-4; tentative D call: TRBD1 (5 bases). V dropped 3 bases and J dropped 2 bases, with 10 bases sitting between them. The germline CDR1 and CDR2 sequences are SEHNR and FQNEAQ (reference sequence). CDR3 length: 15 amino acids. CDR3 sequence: CASSLKQVTNEKLFF. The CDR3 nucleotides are TGTGCCAGCAGCTTGAAACAGGTTACTAATGAAAAACTGTTTTTT.

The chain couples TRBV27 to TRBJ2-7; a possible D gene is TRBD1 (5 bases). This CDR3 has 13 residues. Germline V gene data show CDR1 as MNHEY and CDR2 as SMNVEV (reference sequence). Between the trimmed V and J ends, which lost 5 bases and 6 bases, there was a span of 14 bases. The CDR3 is CASSPRVWSEQYF. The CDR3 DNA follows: TGTGCCAGCAGTCCCAGGGTTTGGTCCGAGCAGTACTTC.

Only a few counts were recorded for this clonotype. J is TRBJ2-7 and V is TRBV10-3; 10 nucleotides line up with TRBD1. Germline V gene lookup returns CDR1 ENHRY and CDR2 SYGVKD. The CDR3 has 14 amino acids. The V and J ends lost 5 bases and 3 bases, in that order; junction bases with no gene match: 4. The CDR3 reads CAISPGQGNYEQYF. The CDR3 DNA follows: TGTGCCATCAGTCCGGGACAGGGGAACTACGAGCAGTACTTC.

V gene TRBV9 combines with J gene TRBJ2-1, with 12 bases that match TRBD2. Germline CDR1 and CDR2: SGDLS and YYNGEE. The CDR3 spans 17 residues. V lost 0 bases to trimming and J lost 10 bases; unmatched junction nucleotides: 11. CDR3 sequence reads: CASSVARLAGGPDEQFF. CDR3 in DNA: TGTGCCAGCAGCGTAGCTCGTCTAGCGGGGGGGCCGGACGAGCAGTTCTTC.

CDR3 sequence: CASSRRELEGPQHF. In DNA form, the CDR3 reads TGCGCCAGCAGCCGTCGGGAACTCGAGGGGCCCCAGCATTTT. This chain uses TRBV4-1 with TRBJ1-5; no reliable D call. The germline gives CDR1 MGHRA, CDR2 YSYEKL. The CDR3 runs to 14 residues. The V and J ends lost 4 bases and 9 bases respectively, with 16 bases between them.

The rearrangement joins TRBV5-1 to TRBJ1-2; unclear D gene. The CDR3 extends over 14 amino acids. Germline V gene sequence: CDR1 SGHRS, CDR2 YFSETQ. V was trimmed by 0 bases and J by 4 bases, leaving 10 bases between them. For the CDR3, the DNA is TGCGCCAGCAGCTTGGGTTCCATGGCCTATGGCTACACCTTC. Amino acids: CASSLGSMAYGYTF.

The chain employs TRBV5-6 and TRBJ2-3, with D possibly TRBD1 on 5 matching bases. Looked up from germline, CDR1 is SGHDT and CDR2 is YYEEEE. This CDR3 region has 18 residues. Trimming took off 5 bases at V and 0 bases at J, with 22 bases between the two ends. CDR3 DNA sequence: TGTGCCAGCAGACGAGATCGGTGGGGCCGCACTAGCACAGATACGCAGTATTTT. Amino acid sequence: CASRRDRWGRTSTDTQYF.

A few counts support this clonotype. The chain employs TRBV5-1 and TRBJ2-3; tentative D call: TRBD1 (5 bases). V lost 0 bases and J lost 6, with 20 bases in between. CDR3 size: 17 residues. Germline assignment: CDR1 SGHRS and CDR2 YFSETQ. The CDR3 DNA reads TGCGCCAGCAGCTTGGCCAAATTTGGGCCCCAGGGTGATACGCAGTATTTT. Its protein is CASSLAKFGPQGDTQYF.

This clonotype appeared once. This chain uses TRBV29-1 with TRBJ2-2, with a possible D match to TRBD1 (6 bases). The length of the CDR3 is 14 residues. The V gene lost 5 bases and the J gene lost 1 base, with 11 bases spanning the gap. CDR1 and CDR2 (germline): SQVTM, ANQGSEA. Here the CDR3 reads CSVKTGLNTGELFF. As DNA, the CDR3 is TGCAGCGTTAAGACAGGATTGAACACCGGGGAGCTGTTTTTT.

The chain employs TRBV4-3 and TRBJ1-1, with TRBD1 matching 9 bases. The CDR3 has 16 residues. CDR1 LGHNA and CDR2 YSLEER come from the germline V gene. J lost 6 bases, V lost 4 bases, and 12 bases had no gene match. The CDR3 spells CASSRGQGGLLSEAFF. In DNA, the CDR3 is TGCGCCAGCAGCCGGGGACAGGGTGGTCTTCTATCTGAAGCTTTCTTT.

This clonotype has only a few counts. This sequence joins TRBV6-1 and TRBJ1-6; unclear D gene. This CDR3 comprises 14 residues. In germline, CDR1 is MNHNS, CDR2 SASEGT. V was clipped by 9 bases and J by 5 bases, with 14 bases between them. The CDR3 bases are TGTGCCAGTACCGGGCTGATCAATAATTCACCCCTCCACTTT. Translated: CASTGLINNSPLHF.

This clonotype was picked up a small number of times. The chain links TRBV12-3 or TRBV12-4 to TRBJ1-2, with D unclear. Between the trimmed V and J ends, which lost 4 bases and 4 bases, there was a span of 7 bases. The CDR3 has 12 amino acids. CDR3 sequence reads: CASSSPVYGYTF. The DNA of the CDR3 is TGTGCCAGCAGTTCCCCAGTCTATGGCTACACCTTC.

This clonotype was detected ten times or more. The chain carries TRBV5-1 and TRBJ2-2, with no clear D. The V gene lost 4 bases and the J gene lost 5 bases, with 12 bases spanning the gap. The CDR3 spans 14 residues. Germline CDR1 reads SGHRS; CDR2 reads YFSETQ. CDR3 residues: CASSPSYLTGELFF. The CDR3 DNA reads TGCGCCAGCAGCCCGTCTTATCTTACCGGGGAGCTGTTTTTT.

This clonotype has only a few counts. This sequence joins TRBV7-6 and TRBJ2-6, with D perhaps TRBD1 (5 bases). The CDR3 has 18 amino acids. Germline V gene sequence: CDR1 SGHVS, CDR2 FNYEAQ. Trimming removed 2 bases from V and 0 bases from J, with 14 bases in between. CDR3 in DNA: TGTGCCAGCAGCTTATTTAGGCAGGGAAGCTCTGGGGCCAACGTCCTGACTTTC. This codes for CASSLFRQGSSGANVLTF.

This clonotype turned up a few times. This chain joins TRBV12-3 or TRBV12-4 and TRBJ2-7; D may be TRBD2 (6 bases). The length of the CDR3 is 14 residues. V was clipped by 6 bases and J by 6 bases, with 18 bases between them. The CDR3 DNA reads TGTGCCAGCAGCTACAGCGGGCCCCTATTCGAGCAGTACTTC. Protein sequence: CASSYSGPLFEQYF.

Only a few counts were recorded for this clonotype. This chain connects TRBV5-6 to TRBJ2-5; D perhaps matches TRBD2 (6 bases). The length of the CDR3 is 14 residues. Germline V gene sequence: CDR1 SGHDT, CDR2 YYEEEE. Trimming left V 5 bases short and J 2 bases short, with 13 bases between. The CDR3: CASSSLGTQETQYF. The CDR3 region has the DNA TGTGCCAGCAGTAGCCTTGGGACTCAAGAGACCCAGTACTTC.

CDR3 bases: TGTGCCAGCAGGGACAGGGGGCGCGGCTATGGCTACACCTTC. This encodes CASRDRGRGYGYTF. V gene TRBV6-1 combines with J gene TRBJ1-2; 11 bases match TRBD1. The CDR3 has 14 amino acids. The junction had 4 bases not matched to a gene; V was cut back by 6 bases and J by 4 bases. Per germline, CDR1 MNHNS and CDR2 SASEGT.

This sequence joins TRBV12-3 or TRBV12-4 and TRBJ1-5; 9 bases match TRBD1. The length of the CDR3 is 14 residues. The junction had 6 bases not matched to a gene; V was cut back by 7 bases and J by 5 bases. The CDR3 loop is CASKRDRDHQPQHF. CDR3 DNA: TGTGCCAGCAAACGGGACAGGGACCATCAGCCCCAGCATTTT.

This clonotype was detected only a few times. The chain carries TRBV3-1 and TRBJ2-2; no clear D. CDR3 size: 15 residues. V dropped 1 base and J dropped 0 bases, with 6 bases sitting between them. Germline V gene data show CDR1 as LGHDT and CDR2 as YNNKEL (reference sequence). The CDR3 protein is CASSQARANTGELFF. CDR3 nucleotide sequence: TGTGCCAGCAGCCAAGCCAGAGCGAACACCGGGGAGCTGTTTTTT.

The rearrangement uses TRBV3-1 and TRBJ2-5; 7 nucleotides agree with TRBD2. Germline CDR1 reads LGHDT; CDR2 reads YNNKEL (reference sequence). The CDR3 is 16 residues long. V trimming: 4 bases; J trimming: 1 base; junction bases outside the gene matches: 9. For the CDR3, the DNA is TGTGCCAGCAGCCGGGCCGTAGCGGGCGGCCAAGAGACCCAGTACTTC. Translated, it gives CASSRAVAGGQETQYF.

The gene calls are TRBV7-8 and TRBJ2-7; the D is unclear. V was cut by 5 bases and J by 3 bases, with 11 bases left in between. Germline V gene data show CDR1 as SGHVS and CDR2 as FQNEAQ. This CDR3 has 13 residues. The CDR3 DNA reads TGTGCCAGCAGCAGATCCCAGTACTACGAGCAGTACTTC. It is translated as CASSRSQYYEQYF.